A selection of T cell receptor beta chains follows, all from one sample in a study of read filtering for tumor transcriptome and immune sequencing. One entry per CDR3 protein, called by TCRdb with MiXCR from the reads. The sample contains more than 35,000 distinct CDR3 sequences, about an eighth of which appear only once. The sample taken for sequencing was a population of CD138-negative cells sorted from bone marrow. Receptor source: a donor older than 35 with multiple myeloma. The CDR3 runs from the conserved cysteine through the conserved F or W. Each record gives: D gene, V gene, J gene, clone size, CDR3 DNA, CDR3 protein. A D gene is named only where the DNA matches it firmly. Size tells how often a clone was seen (once, few, many) or the class of an expanded clone, and some rows leave it out.

TRBD2	TRBV5-1	TRBJ2-3	many	TGCGCCAGCAGCTTGGCTAGCGGGACGGGCACAGATACGCAGTATTTT	CASSLASGTGTDTQYF
-	TRBV30	TRBJ1-2	few	TGTGCCTGGAGAGATCTACAGAATTATGGCTACACCTTC	CAWRDLQNYGYTF
-	TRBV5-6	TRBJ1-5	many	TGTGCCAGCAGCTATTTAAATAGCAATCAGCCCCAGCATTTT	CASSYLNSNQPQHF
-	TRBV24-1	TRBJ2-2	many	TGTGCCACCAGTGATTCGAGCCCGGCAGGGATCACCGGGGAGCTGTTTTTT	CATSDSSPAGITGELFF
TRBD1	TRBV7-6	TRBJ2-6	many	TGTGCCAGCAGCTCAACGGACAGGATAAACTCTGGGGCCAACGTCCTGACTTTC	CASSSTDRINSGANVLTF
-	TRBV4-1	TRBJ2-2	many	TGCGCCAGCAGCCAAGATATTACCCCGGGGGAGCTGTTTTTT	CASSQDITPGELFF
TRBD2	TRBV4-3	TRBJ2-7	-	TGCGCCAGCAGCCAATCCCGGGACTACCCTTCCTACGAGCAGTACTTC	CASSQSRDYPSYEQYF
TRBD1	TRBV29-1	TRBJ2-7	many	TGCAGCGTCACCCAATCCGGGACAGGGGACGAGCAGTACTTC	CSVTQSGTGDEQYF
TRBD2	TRBV18	TRBJ2-5	few	TGTGCCAGCTCACCACCGGGGGTGCTAGCGGGAGAGACCCAGTACTTC	CASSPPGVLAGETQYF
TRBD2	TRBV6-5	TRBJ2-5	many	TGTGCCAGCAGTTGGGCTAGCGGGAGTGAGACCCAGTACTTC	CASSWASGSETQYF
-	TRBV4-3	TRBJ2-3	-	TGCGCCAGCAGCCAAGGAGCGGGCACAGATACGCAGTATTTT	CASSQGAGTDTQYF